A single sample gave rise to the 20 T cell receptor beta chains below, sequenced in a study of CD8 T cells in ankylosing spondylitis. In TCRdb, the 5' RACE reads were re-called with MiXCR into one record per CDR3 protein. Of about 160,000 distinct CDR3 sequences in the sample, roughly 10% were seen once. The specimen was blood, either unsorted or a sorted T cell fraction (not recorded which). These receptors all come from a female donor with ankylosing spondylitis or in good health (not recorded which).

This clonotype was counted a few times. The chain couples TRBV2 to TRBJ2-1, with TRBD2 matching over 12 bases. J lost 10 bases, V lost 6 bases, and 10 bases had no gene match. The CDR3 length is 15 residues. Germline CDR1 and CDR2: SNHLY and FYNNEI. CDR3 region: CASRVSSGRAGEQFF. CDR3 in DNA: TGTGCCAGCAGGGTATCTAGCGGGAGGGCCGGCGAGCAGTTCTTC. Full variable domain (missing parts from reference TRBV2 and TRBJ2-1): EPEVTQTPSHQVTQMGQEVILRCVPISNHLYFYWYRQILGQKVEFLVSFYNNEISEKSEIFDDQFSVERPDGSNFTLKIRSTKLEDSAMYFCASRVSSGRAGEQFFGPGTRLTVL.

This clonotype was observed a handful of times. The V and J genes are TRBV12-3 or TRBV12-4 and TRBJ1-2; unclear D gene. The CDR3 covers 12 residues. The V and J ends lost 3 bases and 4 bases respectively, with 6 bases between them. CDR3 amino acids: CASSFSAYGYTF. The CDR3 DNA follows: TGTGCCAGCAGTTTCTCGGCCTATGGCTACACCTTC.

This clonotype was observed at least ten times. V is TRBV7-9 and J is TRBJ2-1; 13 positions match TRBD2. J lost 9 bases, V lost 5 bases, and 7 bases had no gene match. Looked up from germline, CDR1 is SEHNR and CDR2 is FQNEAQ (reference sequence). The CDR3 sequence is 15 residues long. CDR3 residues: CASSPGLAGVGEQFF. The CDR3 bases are TGTGCCAGCAGCCCAGGACTAGCGGGAGTTGGTGAGCAGTTCTTC.

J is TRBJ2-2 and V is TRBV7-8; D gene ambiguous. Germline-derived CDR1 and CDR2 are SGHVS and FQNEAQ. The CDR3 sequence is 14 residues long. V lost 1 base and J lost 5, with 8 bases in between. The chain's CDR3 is CASSLEGLTGELFF. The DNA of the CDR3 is TGTGCCAGCAGCTTAGAAGGCCTGACCGGGGAGCTGTTTTTT.

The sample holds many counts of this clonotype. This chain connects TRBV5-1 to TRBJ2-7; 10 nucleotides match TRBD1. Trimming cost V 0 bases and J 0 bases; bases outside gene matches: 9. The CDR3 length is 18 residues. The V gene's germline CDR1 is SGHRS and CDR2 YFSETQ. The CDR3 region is CASSLVPSTGGSSYEQYF. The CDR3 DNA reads TGCGCCAGCAGCTTGGTCCCCTCGACAGGGGGCAGCTCCTACGAGCAGTACTTC. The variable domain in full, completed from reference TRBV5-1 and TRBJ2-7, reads KAGVTQTPRYLIKTRGQQVTLSCSPISGHRSVSWYQQTPGQGLQFLFEYFSETQRNKGNFPGRFSGRQFSNSRSEMNVSTLELGDSALYLCASSLVPSTGGSSYEQYFGPGTRLTVT.

In nucleotides, the CDR3 is TGTGCCAGCAGCCACTCGGGACAGAACTACAATGAGCAGTTCTTC. This translates into CASSHSGQNYNEQFF. The chain is built from TRBV7-9 and TRBJ2-1; TRBD1 matches at 7 bases. J lost 3 bases, V lost 5 bases, and 7 bases had no gene match. The CDR3 runs 15 residues. CDR1 is SEHNR, CDR2 FQNEAQ, per germline (reference sequence).

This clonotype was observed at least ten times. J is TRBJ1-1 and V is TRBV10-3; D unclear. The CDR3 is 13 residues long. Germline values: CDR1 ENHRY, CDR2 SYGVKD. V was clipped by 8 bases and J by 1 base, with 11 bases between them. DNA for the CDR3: TGTGCCATCGCGGAGAATGAGAACACTGAAGCTTTCTTT. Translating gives CAIAENENTEAFF.

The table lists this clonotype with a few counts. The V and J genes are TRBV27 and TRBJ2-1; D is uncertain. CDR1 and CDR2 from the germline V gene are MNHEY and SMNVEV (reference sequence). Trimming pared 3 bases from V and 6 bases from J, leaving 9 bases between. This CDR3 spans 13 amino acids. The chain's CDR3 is CASSFGSLNEQFF. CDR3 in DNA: TGTGCCAGCAGTTTCGGGTCCCTCAATGAGCAGTTCTTC.

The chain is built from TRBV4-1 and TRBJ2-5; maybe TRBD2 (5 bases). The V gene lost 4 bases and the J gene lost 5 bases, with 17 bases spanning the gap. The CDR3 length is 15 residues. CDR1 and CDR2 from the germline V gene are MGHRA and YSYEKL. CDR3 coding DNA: TGCGCCAGCAGCCCGCTAAAGGGTTCGGGGGAGACCCAGTACTTC. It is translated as CASSPLKGSGETQYF.

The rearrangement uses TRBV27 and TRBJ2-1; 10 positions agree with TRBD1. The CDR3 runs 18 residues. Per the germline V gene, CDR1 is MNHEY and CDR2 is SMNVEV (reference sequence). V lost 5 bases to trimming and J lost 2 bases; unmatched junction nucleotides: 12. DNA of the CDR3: TGTGCCAGCAGTCTCCTTGCGATCGGGACAGGGGCCTACAATGAGCAGTTCTTC. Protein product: CASSLLAIGTGAYNEQFF.

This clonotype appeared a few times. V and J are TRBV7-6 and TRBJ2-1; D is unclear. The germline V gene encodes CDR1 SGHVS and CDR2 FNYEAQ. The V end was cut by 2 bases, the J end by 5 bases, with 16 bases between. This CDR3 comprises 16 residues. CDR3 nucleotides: TGTGCCAGCAGCTTAATCGAGAACCTCCGGCACAATGAGCAGTTCTTC. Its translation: CASSLIENLRHNEQFF.

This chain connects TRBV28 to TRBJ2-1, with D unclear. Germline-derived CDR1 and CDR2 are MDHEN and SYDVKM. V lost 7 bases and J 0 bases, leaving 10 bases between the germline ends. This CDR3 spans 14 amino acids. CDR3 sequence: CASTPRSSYNEQFF. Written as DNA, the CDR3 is TGTGCCAGCACCCCCCGAAGCTCCTACAATGAGCAGTTCTTC.

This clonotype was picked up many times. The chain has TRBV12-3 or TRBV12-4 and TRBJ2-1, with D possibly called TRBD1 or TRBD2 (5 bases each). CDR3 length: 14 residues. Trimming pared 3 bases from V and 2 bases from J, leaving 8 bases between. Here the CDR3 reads CASSLGDTYNEQFF. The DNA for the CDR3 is TGTGCCAGCAGTTTGGGGGATACCTACAATGAGCAGTTCTTC.

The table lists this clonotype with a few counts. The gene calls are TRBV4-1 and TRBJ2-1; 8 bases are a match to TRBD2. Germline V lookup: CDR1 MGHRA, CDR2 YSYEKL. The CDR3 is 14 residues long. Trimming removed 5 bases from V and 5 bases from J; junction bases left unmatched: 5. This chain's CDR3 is CASSVPGLDNEQFF. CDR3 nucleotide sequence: TGCGCCAGCAGCGTACCGGGACTAGACAATGAGCAGTTCTTC.

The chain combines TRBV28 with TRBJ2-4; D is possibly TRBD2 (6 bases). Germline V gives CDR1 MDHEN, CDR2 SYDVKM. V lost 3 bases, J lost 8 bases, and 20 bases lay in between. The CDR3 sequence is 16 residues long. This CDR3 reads CASSFGPTGEGYIQYF. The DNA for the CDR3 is TGTGCCAGCAGTTTTGGACCCACGGGAGAGGGGTACATTCAGTACTTC.

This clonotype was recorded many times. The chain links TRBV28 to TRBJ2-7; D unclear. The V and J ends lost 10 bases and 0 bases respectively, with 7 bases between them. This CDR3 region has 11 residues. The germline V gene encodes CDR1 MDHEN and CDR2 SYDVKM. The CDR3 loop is CATRTSYEQYF. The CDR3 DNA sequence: TGTGCCACTCGTACCTCCTACGAGCAGTACTTC.

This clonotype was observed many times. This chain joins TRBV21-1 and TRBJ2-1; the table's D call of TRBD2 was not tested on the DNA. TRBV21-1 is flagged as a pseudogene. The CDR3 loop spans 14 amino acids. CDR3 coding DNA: TGTGCCACCCTGGGACTAGCGGAGTACAATGAGCAGTTCTTC. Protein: CATLGLAEYNEQFF.

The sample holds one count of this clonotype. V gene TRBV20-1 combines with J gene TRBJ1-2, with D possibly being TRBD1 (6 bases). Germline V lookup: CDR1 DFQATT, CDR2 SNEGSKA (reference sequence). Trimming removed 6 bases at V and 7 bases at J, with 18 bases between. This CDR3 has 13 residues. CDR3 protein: CSAWDIEGIGYTF. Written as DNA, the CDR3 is TGCAGTGCCTGGGACATCGAAGGGATTGGCTACACCTTC.

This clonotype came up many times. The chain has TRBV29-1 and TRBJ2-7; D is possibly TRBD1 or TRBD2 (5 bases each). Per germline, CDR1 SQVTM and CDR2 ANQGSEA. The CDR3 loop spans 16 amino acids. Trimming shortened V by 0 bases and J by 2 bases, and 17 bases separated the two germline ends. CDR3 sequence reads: CSVEEPERGAPYEQYF. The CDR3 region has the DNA TGCAGCGTTGAAGAGCCTGAGAGGGGAGCTCCCTACGAGCAGTACTTC.

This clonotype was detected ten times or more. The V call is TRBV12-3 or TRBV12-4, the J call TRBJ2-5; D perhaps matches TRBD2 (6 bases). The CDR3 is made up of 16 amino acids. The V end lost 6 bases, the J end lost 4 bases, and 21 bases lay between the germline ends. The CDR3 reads CASSPQPGGWGETQYF. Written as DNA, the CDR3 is TGTGCCAGCAGCCCGCAACCCGGGGGATGGGGAGAGACCCAGTACTTC.